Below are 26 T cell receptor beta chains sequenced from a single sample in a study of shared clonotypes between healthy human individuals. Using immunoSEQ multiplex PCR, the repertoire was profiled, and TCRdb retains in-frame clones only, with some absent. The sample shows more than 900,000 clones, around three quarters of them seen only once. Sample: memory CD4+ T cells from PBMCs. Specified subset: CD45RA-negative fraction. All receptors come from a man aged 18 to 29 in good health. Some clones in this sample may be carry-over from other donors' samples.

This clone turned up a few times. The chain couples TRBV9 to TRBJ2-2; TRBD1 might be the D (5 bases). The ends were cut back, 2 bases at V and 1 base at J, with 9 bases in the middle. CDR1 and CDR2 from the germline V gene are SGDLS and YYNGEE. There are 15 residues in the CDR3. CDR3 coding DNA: TGTGCCAGCAGCGTGACAGCGAAGAACACCGGGGAGCTGTTTTTT. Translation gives CASSVTAKNTGELFF.

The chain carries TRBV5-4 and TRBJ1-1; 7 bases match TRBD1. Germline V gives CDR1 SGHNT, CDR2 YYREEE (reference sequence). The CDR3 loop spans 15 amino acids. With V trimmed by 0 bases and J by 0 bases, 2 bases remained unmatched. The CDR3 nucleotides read TGTGCCAGCAGCTTGGGGGGGACAGTGAACACTGAAGCTTTCTTT. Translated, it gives CASSLGGTVNTEAFF.

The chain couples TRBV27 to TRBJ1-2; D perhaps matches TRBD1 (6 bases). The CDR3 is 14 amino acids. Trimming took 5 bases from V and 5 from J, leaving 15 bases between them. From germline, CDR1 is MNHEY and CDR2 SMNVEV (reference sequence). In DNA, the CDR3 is TGTGCCAGCAGTCACTACAGGGAGCTGTATGGCTACACCTTC. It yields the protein CASSHYRELYGYTF.

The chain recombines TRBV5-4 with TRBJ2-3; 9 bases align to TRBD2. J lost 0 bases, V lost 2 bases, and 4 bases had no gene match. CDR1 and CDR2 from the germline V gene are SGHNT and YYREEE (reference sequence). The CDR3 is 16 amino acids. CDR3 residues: CASSFGGRASTDTQYF. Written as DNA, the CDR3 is TGTGCCAGCAGCTTCGGCGGGAGGGCTAGCACAGATACGCAGTATTTT.

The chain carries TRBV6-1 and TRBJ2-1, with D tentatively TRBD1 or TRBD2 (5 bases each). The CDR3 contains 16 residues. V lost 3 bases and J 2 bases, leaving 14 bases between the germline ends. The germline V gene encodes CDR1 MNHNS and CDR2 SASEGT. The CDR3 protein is CASSDPGTETYNEQFF. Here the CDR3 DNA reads TGTGCCAGCAGTGACCCGGGGACGGAAACCTACAATGAGCAGTTCTTC.

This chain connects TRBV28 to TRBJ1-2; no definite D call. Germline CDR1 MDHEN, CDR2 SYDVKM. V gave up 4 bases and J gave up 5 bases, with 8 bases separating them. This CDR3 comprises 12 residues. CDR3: CASSSLPYGYTF. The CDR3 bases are TGTGCCAGCAGTTCCCTCCCGTATGGCTACACCTTC.

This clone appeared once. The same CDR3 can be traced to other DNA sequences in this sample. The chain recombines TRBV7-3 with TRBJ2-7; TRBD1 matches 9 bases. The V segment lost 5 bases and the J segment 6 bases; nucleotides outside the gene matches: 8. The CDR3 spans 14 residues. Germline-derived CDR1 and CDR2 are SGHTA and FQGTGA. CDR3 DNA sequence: TGTGCCAGCAGCCCCTCGGGACAGGGTAGCGAGCAGTACTTC. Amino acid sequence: CASSPSGQGSEQYF.

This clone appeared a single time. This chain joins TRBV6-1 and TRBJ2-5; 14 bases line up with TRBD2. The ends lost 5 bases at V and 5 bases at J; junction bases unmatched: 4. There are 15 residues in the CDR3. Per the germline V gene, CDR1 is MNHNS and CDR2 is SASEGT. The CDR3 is CASSRGLAGVETQYF. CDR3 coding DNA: TGTGCCAGCAGTCGGGGACTAGCGGGAGTGGAGACCCAGTACTTC.

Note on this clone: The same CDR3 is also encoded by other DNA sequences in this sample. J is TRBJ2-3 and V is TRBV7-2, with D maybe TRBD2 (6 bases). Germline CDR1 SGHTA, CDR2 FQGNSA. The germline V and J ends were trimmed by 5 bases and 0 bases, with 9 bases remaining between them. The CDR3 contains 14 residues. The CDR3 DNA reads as TGTGCCAGCAGCCCGGGACTGAGCACAGATACGCAGTATTTT. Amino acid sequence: CASSPGLSTDTQYF.

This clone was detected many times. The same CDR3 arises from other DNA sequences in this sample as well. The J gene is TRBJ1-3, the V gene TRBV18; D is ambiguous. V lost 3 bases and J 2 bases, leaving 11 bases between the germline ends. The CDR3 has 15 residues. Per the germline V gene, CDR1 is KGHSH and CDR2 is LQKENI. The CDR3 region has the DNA TGTGCCAGCTCACCCCCGGGTGCCACTGGAAACACCATATATTTT. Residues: CASSPPGATGNTIYF.

CDR3 residues: CAWSPGTSEETQYF. The CDR3 region has the DNA TGTGCCTGGAGTCCGGGGACTAGCGAGGAGACCCAGTACTTC. The V call is TRBV30, the J call TRBJ2-5; 10 bases align to TRBD2. The length of the CDR3 is 14 residues. Germline V gene lookup returns CDR1 GTSNPN and CDR2 SVGIG (reference sequence). The junction had 5 bases not matched to a gene; V was cut back by 2 bases and J by 5 bases.

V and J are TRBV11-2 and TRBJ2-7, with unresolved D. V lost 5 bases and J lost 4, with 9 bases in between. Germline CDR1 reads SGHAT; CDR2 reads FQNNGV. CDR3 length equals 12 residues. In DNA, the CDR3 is TGTGCCAGCAGCGACAAGGATTACGAGCAGTACTTC. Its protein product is CASSDKDYEQYF.

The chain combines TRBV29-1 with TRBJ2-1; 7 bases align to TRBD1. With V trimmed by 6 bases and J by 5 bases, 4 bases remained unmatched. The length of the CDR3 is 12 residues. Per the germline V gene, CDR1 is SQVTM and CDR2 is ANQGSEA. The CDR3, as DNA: TGCAGCGTGTCGGGACAGAACAATGAGCAGTTCTTC. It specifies CSVSGQNNEQFF.

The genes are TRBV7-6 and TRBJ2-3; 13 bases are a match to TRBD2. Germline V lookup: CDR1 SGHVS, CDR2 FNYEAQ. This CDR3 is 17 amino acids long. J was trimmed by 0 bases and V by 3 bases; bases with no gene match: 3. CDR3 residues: CASSLELAGGSTDTQYF. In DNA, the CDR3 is TGTGCCAGCAGCTTGGAACTAGCGGGAGGGAGCACAGATACGCAGTATTTT.

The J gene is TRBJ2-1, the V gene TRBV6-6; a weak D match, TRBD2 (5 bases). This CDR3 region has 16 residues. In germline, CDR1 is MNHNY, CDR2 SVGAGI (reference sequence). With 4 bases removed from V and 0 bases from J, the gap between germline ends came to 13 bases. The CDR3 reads CASSSRVASSYNEQFF. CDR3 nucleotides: TGTGCCAGCAGTTCACGGGTAGCGAGCTCCTACAATGAGCAGTTCTTC.

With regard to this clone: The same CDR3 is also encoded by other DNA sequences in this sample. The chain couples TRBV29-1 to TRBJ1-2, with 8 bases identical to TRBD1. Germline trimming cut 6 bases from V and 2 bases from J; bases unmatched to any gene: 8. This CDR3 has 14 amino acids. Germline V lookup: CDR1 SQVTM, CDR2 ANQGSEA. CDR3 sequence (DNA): TGCAGCGTAGAGGGCAGGGGGCGGAACTATGGCTACACCTTC. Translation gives CSVEGRGRNYGYTF.

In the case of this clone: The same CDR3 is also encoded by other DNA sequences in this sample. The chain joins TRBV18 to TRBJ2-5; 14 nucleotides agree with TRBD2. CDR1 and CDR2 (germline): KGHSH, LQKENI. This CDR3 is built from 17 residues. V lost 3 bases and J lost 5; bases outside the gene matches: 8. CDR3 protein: CASSPGTSGRGPETQYF. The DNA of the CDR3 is TGTGCCAGCTCACCCGGGACTAGCGGGAGAGGACCGGAGACCCAGTACTTC. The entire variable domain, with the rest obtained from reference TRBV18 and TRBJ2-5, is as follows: NAGVMQNPRHLVRRRGQEARLRCSPMKGHSHVYWYRQLPEEGLKFMVYLQKENIIDESGMPKERFSAEFPKEGPSILRIQQVVRGDSAAYFCASSPGTSGRGPETQYFGPGTRLLVL.

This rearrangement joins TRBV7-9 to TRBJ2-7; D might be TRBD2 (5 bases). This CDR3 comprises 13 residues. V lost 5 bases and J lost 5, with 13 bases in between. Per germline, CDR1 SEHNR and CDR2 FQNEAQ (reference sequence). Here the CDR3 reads CASSVSIGDEQYF. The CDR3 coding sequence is TGTGCCAGCAGCGTATCCATCGGGGACGAGCAGTACTTC.

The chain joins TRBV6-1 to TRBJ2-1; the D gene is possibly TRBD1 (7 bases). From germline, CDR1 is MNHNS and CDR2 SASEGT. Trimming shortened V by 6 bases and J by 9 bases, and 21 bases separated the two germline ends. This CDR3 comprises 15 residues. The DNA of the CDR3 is TGTGCCAGCAGCGCCGGGACAGTGGTGGGGGGTGAGCAGTTCTTC. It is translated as CASSAGTVVGGEQFF.

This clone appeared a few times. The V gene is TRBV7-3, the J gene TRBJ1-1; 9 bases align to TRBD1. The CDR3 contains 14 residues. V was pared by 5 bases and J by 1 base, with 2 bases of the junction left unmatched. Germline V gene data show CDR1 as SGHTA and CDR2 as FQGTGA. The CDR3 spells CASSAQGANTEAFF. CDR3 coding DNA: TGTGCCAGCAGCGCACAGGGGGCGAACACTGAAGCTTTCTTT.

CDR3 region: CASSHGLAGNNEQFF. The CDR3 nucleotides are TGTGCCAGCAGCCACGGACTAGCCGGGAACAATGAGCAGTTCTTC. This chain connects TRBV14 to TRBJ2-1; TRBD2 agrees at 8 bases. V was pared by 3 bases and J by 5 bases, with 6 bases of the junction left unmatched. The germline V gene has CDR1 SGHDN and CDR2 FVKESK. CDR3 length: 15 residues. The variable domain in full, with the rest retrieved from reference TRBV14 and TRBJ2-1, is EAGVTQFPSHSVIEKGQTVTLRCDPISGHDNLYWYRRVMGKEIKFLLHFVKESKQDESGMPNNRFLAERTGGTYSTLKVQPAELEDSGVYFCASSHGLAGNNEQFFGPGTRLTVL.

The CDR3 reads CASGRLTQGPREQYF. The CDR3 nucleotides read TGTGCCAGCGGTAGGCTAACTCAGGGCCCCCGCGAGCAGTACTTC. This rearrangement joins TRBV5-4 to TRBJ2-7; D perhaps matches TRBD1 (5 bases). Germline V gene data show CDR1 as SGHNT and CDR2 as YYREEE (reference sequence). This CDR3 contains 15 residues. The V end was cut by 7 bases, the J end by 6 bases, with 23 bases between.

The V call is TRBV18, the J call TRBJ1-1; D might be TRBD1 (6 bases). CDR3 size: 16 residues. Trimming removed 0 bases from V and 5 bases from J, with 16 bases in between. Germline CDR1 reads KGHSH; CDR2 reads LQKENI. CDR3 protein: CASSPPFTARGTEAFF. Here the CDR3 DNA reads TGTGCCAGCTCACCACCGTTCACTGCCAGGGGTACTGAAGCTTTCTTT.

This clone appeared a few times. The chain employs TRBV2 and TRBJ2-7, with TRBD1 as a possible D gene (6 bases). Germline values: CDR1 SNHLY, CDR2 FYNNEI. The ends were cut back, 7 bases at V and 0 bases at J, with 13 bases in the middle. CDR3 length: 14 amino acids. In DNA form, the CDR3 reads TGTGCCAGCACTGGGTGGGACAACTCCTACGAGCAGTACTTC. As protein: CASTGWDNSYEQYF.

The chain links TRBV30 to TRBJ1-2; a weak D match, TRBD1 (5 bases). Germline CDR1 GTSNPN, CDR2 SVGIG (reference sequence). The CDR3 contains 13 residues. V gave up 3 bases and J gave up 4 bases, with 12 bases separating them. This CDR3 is CAWSEDSRYGYTF. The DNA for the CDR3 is TGTGCCTGGAGCGAAGACAGTCGCTATGGCTACACCTTC.

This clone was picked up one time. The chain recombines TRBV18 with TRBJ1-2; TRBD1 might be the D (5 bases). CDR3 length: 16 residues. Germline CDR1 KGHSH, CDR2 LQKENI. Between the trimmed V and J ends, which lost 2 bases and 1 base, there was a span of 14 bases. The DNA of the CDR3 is TGTGCCAGCTCACCATCCAACAGGATAGATAACTATGGCTACACCTTC. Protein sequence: CASSPSNRIDNYGYTF.